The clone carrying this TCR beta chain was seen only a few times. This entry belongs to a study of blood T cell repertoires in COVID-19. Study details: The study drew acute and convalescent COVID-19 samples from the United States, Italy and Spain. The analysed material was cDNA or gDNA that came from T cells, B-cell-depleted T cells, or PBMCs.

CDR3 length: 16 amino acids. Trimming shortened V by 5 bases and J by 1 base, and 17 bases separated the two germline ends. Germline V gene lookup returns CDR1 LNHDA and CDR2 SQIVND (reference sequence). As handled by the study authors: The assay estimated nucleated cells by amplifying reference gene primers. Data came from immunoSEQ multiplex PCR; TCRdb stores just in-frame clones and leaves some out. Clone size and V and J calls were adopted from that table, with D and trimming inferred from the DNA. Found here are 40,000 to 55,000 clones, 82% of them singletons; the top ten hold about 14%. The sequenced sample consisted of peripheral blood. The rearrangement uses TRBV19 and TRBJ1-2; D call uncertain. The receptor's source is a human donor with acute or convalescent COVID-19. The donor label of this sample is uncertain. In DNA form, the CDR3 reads TGTGCCAGTAGTGAACTAGGTGGCGCGCTTAACTATGGCTACACCTTC. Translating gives CASSELGGALNYGYTF.